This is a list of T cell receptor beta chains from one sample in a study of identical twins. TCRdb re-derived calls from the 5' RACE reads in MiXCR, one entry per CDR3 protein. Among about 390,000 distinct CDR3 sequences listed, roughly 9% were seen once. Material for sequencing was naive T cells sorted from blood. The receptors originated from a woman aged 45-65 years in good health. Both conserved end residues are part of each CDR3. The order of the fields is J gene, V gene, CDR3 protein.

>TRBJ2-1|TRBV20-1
CSATEVTLSNEQFF
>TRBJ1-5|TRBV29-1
CSVKFQANQPQHF
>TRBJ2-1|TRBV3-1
CASRGRGLAGAYNEQFF
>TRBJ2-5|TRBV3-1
CASSHPGAETQYF
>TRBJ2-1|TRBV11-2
CASSLPTGTSSDNEQFF
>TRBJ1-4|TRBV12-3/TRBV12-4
CASSTGQGALNEKLFF
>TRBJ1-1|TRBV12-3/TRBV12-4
CASSPRASNTEAFF
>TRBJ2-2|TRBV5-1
CASSFRGTANTGELFF
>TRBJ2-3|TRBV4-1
CASSQGFWRPKRGGTDTQYF
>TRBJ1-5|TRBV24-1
CATSSQYDRGQHF
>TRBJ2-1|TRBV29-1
CSVDSGESTYNEQFF
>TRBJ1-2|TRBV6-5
CASSYTTGVVRDYTF
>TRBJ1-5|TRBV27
CASSFLGQPQHF
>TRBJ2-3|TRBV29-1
CSSMGPLRTDTQYF
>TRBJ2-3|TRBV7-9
CASSLALQGETDTQYF
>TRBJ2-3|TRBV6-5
CASSHTSSVRDTPYF
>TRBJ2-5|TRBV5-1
CASSSYYQETQYF
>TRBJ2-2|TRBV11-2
CASSPPRWRTNTGELFF
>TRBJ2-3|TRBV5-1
CASSASQGAVKDTQYF
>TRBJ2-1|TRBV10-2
CASSGQAYNEQFF
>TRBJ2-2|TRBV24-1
CATSDQASGSIGELFF
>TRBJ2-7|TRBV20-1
CSARSGAQPREQYF
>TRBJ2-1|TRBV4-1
CASSQSTGGPKNEQFF
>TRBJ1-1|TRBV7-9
CASSLPTGASDTEAFF
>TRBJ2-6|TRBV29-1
CSVGGFALGANVLTF
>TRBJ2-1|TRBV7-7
CASSLMWGNEQFF
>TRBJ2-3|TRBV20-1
CSAIWTGLAGLDTQYF
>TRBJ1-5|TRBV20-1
CSARKQGARGNQPQHF
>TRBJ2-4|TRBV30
CAWSVEGAQNIQYF
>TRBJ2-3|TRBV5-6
CASSLAGLSTDTQYF